The rows below give T cell receptor beta chains drawn from one sample of a study of cytomegalovirus exposure and HLA in healthy donors. This table comes from immunoSEQ multiplex PCR, and its TCRdb copy is limited to in-frame clones, with some not included. The data contain 150,000 to 170,000 clones, 65% to 80% of them singletons. The sample taken for sequencing was PBMCs. The receptors were gathered from a woman in her thirties or forties in good health and CMV-seronegative. Both conserved end residues are part of each CDR3. D genes are given only for firm matches. Rows may omit the clone size; those that give it use once, few, many or a size class.

v_gene	j_gene	d_gene	abundance	CDR3aa	CDR3nt
TRBV6-1	TRBJ2-5	TRBD2	-	CASSGLAGGGETQYF	TGTGCCAGCTCCGGACTAGCGGGAGGGGGGGAGACCCAGTACTTC
TRBV11-3	TRBJ2-7	-	-	CASSSELPSGNTYEQYF	TGTGCCAGCAGCTCCGAATTACCTTCAGGGAACACCTACGAGCAGTACTTC
TRBV5-1	TRBJ1-4	TRBD1	-	CASSDPGQGYEKLFF	TGCGCCAGCAGCGACCCGGGACAGGGATATGAAAAACTGTTTTTT
TRBV19	TRBJ2-7	-	-	CASSIWGDSYEQYF	TGTGCCAGTAGTATCTGGGGGGATTCCTACGAGCAGTACTTC
TRBV28	TRBJ2-7	-	-	CASSYPPGYEQYF	TGTGCCAGCAGTTACCCCCCCGGCTACGAGCAGTACTTC
TRBV18	TRBJ1-4	-	-	CASSPKGGTNEKLFF	TGTGCCAGCTCACCAAAAGGGGGAACTAATGAAAAACTGTTTTTT
TRBV27	TRBJ2-1	TRBD1	-	CASSEQGVKNNEQFF	TGTGCCAGCAGTGAACAGGGGGTGAAGAACAATGAGCAGTTCTTC
TRBV19	TRBJ2-1	-	-	CASKEDGGSYNEQFF	TGTGCCAGTAAAGAAGACGGGGGTTCCTACAATGAGCAGTTCTTC
TRBV6-5	TRBJ1-2	-	few	CASSYGQGPLGYTF	TGTGCCAGCAGTTACGGTCAGGGCCCCTTGGGTTACACCTTC
TRBV29-1	TRBJ2-7	TRBD1	-	CSVDGTGYEQYF	TGCAGCGTTGACGGGACAGGCTACGAGCAGTACTTC
TRBV5-1	TRBJ2-1	TRBD1	-	CASRDRGLYNEQFF	TGCGCCAGCAGAGACAGGGGGCTCTACAATGAGCAGTTCTTC
TRBV5-1	TRBJ1-4	TRBD1	few	CASSRGQGFEKLFF	TGCGCCAGCAGCCGCGGACAGGGTTTTGAAAAACTGTTTTTT
TRBV6-6	TRBJ1-1	-	-	CASNRVGNTEAFF	TGTGCCAGTAACCGGGTGGGGAACACTGAAGCTTTCTTT
TRBV6-5	TRBJ1-2	TRBD1	-	CASSSGQGDGYTF	TGTGCCAGCAGTTCCGGACAGGGGGATGGCTACACCTTC
TRBV30	TRBJ1-2	TRBD1	-	CAWRQGDGYTF	TGTGCCTGGAGGCAGGGGGATGGCTACACCTTC
TRBV19	TRBJ1-2	-	-	CASSIRTARDGYTF	TGTGCCAGTAGTATACGGACAGCCCGAGATGGCTACACCTTC
TRBV29-1	TRBJ2-1	-	-	CSVEFSTNEQFF	TGCAGCGTTGAATTTAGCACAAATGAGCAGTTCTTC
TRBV28	TRBJ2-7	-	few	CASSLSPTARVISYEQYF	TGTGCCAGCAGTTTGAGCCCCACCGCCAGGGTGATCTCCTACGAGCAGTACTTC
TRBV10-1	TRBJ2-3	-	once	CASSESGRADTQYF	TGCGCCAGCAGTGAGTCAGGCAGGGCAGATACGCAGTATTTT
TRBV5-1	TRBJ1-1	-	-	CASSLGTRNTEAFF	TGCGCCAGCAGCTTGGGGACAAGAAACACTGAAGCTTTCTTT
TRBV7-2	TRBJ1-3	-	-	CASSSGTLSGNTIYF	TGTGCCAGCAGCTCCGGGACACTCTCTGGAAACACCATATATTTT
TRBV5-4	TRBJ2-1	TRBD1	-	CASSLRAGGDYNEQFF	TGTGCCAGCAGCTTACGCGCAGGGGGAGACTACAATGAGCAGTTCTTC
TRBV13	TRBJ1-1	-	-	CASSLEGRVRTEAFF	TGTGCCAGCAGCTTAGAGGGCAGGGTTAGGACTGAAGCTTTCTTT
TRBV11-3	TRBJ2-5	-	-	CASSFQTAGETQYF	TGTGCCAGCAGCTTTCAGACGGCAGGGGAGACCCAGTACTTC
TRBV6-6	TRBJ1-2	TRBD1	-	CASSFRQGAEASGYTF	TGTGCCAGCAGTTTCCGACAGGGAGCGGAGGCTAGTGGCTACACCTTC
TRBV5-1	TRBJ2-5	-	-	CASSLNFGDVETQYF	TGCGCCAGCAGCTTAAACTTCGGAGATGTAGAGACCCAGTACTTC
TRBV5-5	TRBJ2-7	-	-	CASSGVWGLPGEQYF	TGTGCCAGCAGCGGGGTGTGGGGACTCCCCGGCGAGCAGTACTTC
TRBV2	TRBJ2-7	TRBD1	few	CASRSDRGRGEQYF	TGTGCCAGCAGGTCGGACAGGGGGCGAGGCGAGCAGTACTTC
TRBV5-1	TRBJ2-3	TRBD2	-	CASSPLASGGSTDTQYF	TGCGCCAGCAGCCCCCTGGCTAGCGGGGGTAGCACAGATACGCAGTATTTT
TRBV5-5	TRBJ2-7	TRBD1	-	CASSRGTGDYEQYF	TGTGCCAGCAGCCGAGGGACAGGTGACTACGAGCAGTACTTC
TRBV5-8	TRBJ1-1	TRBD1	-	CASSLGQDLNTEAFF	TGTGCCAGCAGCTTAGGACAGGACCTGAACACTGAAGCTTTCTTT
TRBV10-3	TRBJ2-2	-	-	CAISEGRADTGELFF	TGTGCCATCAGTGAAGGACGAGCGGACACCGGGGAGCTGTTTTTT
TRBV6-1	TRBJ2-1	-	-	CASRRLGADEQFF	TGTGCCAGCAGGAGGCTAGGCGCCGATGAGCAGTTCTTC
TRBV19	TRBJ1-6	TRBD1	-	CASSIGSRDSRGVHSPLHF	TGTGCCAGTAGTATAGGTTCACGGGACAGTCGTGGCGTTCATTCACCCCTCCACTTT
TRBV2	TRBJ1-2	-	-	CASSEEQGNYGYTF	TGTGCCAGCAGTGAAGAGCAGGGCAACTATGGCTACACCTTC
TRBV11-2	TRBJ2-3	TRBD2	-	CASSFSAGGSDTQYF	TGTGCCAGCAGCTTTTCAGCGGGGGGATCGGATACGCAGTATTTT
TRBV4-1	TRBJ1-2	-	few	CASSQDGNYGYTF	TGCGCCAGCAGCCAAGACGGTAACTATGGCTACACCTTC
TRBV4-2	TRBJ1-2	TRBD1	-	CASSQDRSGQYGYTF	TGTGCCAGCAGCCAAGATCGATCGGGACAGTATGGCTACACCTTC
TRBV11-2	TRBJ2-1	TRBD1	-	CASSTMDRSSYNEQFF	TGTGCCAGCAGCACCATGGACAGGAGCTCCTACAATGAGCAGTTCTTC
TRBV7-8	TRBJ2-2	-	few	CASSPQGSGNTGELFF	TGTGCCAGCAGCCCGCAGGGTAGCGGAAACACCGGGGAGCTGTTTTTT
TRBV5-1	TRBJ1-5	TRBD1	-	CASSWTGGVTQPQHF	TGCGCCAGCAGCTGGACAGGGGGTGTCACTCAGCCCCAGCATTTT
TRBV2	TRBJ1-6	-	-	CASSRWAGGSSYNSPLHF	TGTGCCAGCAGCCGCTGGGCTGGGGGGAGCTCCTATAATTCACCCCTCCACTTT
TRBV5-1	TRBJ1-1	-	-	CASSFDPGANTEAFF	TGCGCCAGCAGCTTCGATCCAGGCGCGAACACTGAAGCTTTCTTT
TRBV5-4	TRBJ2-1	TRBD2	few	CASTFPLAGNNEQFF	TGTGCCAGCACGTTCCCCCTAGCGGGGAACAATGAGCAGTTCTTC
TRBV7-7	TRBJ2-5	-	-	CASSLALRRGQETQYF	TGTGCTAGCAGCTTAGCTCTTCGCAGGGGCCAAGAGACCCAGTACTTC
TRBV4-1	TRBJ2-2	-	-	CASSQERAAGVTGELFF	TGCGCCAGCAGCCAAGAAAGGGCGGCAGGGGTAACCGGGGAGCTGTTTTTT
TRBV6-6	TRBJ2-1	-	-	CASAIGNEQFF	TGTGCCAGCGCGATCGGCAATGAGCAGTTCTTC
TRBV2	TRBJ2-7	TRBD1	-	CASSERTGPYEQYF	TGTGCCAGCAGTGAGAGGACAGGGCCCTACGAGCAGTACTTC
TRBV25-1	TRBJ2-1	-	-	CASSEYEVGVSEQFF	TGTGCCAGCAGTGAATACGAAGTGGGAGTGAGTGAGCAGTTCTTC
TRBV11-3	TRBJ2-7	-	-	CASSLVAGAGLFF	TGTGCCAGCAGCTTAGTTGCGGGGGCAGGCCTCTTTTTC
TRBV7-9	TRBJ2-5	-	-	CASSPNRGETQYF	TGTGCCAGCAGCCCCAACAGAGGGGAGACCCAGTACTTC
TRBV9	TRBJ2-3	TRBD2	few	CASSVAPSVAGLDTQYF	TGTGCCAGCAGCGTAGCCCCGTCGGTAGCGGGATTAGATACGCAGTATTTT
TRBV10-2	TRBJ1-5	-	once	CASSESGVASQPQHF	TGCGCCAGCAGTGAGTCAGGGGTAGCAAGTCAGCCCCAGCATTTT
TRBV28	TRBJ2-5	TRBD1	-	CASSLWTGIHSQETQYF	TGTGCCAGCAGTTTATGGACAGGGATCCATTCTCAAGAGACCCAGTACTTC
TRBV29-1	TRBJ2-1	TRBD2	few	CSVGTSGYNEQFF	TGCAGCGTTGGGACTAGCGGGTACAATGAGCAGTTCTTC
TRBV7-7	TRBJ2-1	TRBD2	-	CASSPGTSGGANEQFF	TGTGCTAGCAGCCCAGGGACTAGCGGGGGGGCGAATGAGCAGTTCTTC
TRBV2	TRBJ1-2	-	-	CASSDRGGNYGYTF	TGTGCCAGCAGTGATCGTGGGGGCAACTATGGCTACACCTTC
TRBV4-1	TRBJ2-1	TRBD2	-	CASSQEKRGGHNEQFF	TGCGCCAGCAGCCAAGAAAAGCGGGGGGGACACAATGAGCAGTTCTTC